This T cell receptor (beta chain) came from a study of cytomegalovirus exposure and HLA in healthy donors. The PCR was carried out with 60 Vbeta primers and 13 Jbeta primers. In the source study's methods: Roughly 11 million shared chains were among the 80 million or so unique TCR beta chains that a later analysis counted. The repertoire was sequenced with immunoSEQ multiplex PCR; TCRdb's copy has only in-frame clones and lacks some. The D gene and trimming were derived from the DNA, and the V and J assignments and clone size from that table. The data show 150,000 to 200,000 clones, more than 75% seen once. Regarding the study as a whole: Accurate predictions that matched the HLA-A and HLA-B alleles of most subjects were reportedly made from TCR beta sequences. An assumption of roughly uniform sequencing depth across donors underlay the presence/absence analyses. Indistinguishable V segments, including TRBV6-2 and TRBV6-3, were excluded.

V was trimmed by 0 bases and J by 3 bases, leaving 8 bases between them. Germline CDR1 is SNHLY and CDR2 is FYNNEI. The CDR3 sequence is 14 residues long. In its sample, this clone was seen a few times. What it binds is not known. The specimen was PBMCs. The chain carries TRBV2 and TRBJ2-5; D might be TRBD1 (5 bases). This receptor was taken from a girl aged 5-17 years in good health and CMV-seropositive. CDR3 in DNA: TGTGCCAGCAGTGAAGCGTTGACAGAAGAGACCCAGTACTTC. Protein: CASSEALTEETQYF.